The rows below give T cell receptor beta chains drawn from one sample of a study of OX40 agonist ivuxolimab in advanced cancers. Assay: immunoSEQ multiplex PCR; the TCRdb copy retains only in-frame clones and omits some. The sample includes about 86,000 clones, under 95% of them seen just once. The starting material was CD4+ or CD8+ T cells sorted from blood, obtained in a trial of the OX40 agonist ivuxolimab. The source is an adult with an advanced solid tumor such as melanoma, head and neck, liver or kidney cancer. The CDR3 runs from the conserved cysteine through the conserved F or W. Fields, in order: V gene, J gene, D gene, clone size, CDR3 protein. D genes are given only for firm matches. Clone size is not always given. Where it is, it says once, few, many or a class for expanded clones.

>TRBV9|TRBJ1-4|TRBD1|NA
CASSLGTGDEKLFF
>TRBV4-1|TRBJ1-5|TRBD1|NA
CASGRDRGAPQHF
>TRBV5-4|TRBJ1-1|NA|NA
CASSLNYGRGEAFF
>TRBV5-1|TRBJ2-3|NA|NA
CASSPLTVEGDTQYF
>TRBV7-9|TRBJ2-7|NA|NA
CASSLAGLGDYEQYF
>TRBV12-5|TRBJ2-6|NA|NA
CASGFGVSGANVLTF
>TRBV12-5|TRBJ2-7|NA|NA
CASGGQGGPATYEQYF
>TRBV7-9|TRBJ1-1|NA|NA
CASSPTAEAFF
>TRBV7-9|TRBJ2-7|NA|NA
CASSSGPSYEQYF
>TRBV7-9|TRBJ2-1|NA|NA
CASSPTSSYNEQFF
>TRBV7-2|TRBJ2-1|TRBD2|NA
CASSAWIEREPEQFF
>TRBV19|TRBJ2-2|NA|NA
CASSIPGANTGELFF
>TRBV5-1|TRBJ1-5|TRBD1|once
CASRDRANQPQHF
>TRBV7-9|TRBJ2-3|NA|once
CASSLKVTDTQYF
>TRBV6-4|TRBJ2-3|NA|NA
CASSDRGDTDTQYF
>TRBV5-1|TRBJ2-6|NA|NA
CASSTDPTLSGANVLTF
>TRBV30|TRBJ2-7|NA|few
CAWGLATHEQYF
>TRBV2|TRBJ2-3|TRBD1|NA
CASSPDRAVADTQYF
>TRBV18|TRBJ2-3|TRBD2|NA
CASSPSTSAHPTDTQYF
>TRBV9|TRBJ2-5|TRBD2|once
CASSVGLARREQYF
>TRBV11-2|TRBJ1-3|NA|NA
CASSFQTGNTIYF
>TRBV27|TRBJ1-1|NA|NA
CASSLLSAHTEAFF
>TRBV7-9|TRBJ2-7|NA|NA
CASSLGQLYEQYF
>TRBV28|TRBJ2-1|NA|NA
CASSISSYNEQFF
>TRBV4-1|TRBJ1-5|NA|NA
CASSQDEGLSNQPQHF
>TRBV1|TRBJ1-1|NA|NA
CTSSRGQDAFF
>TRBV9|TRBJ2-1|NA|NA
CASSALVHEQFF
>TRBV6-6|TRBJ2-5|NA|NA
CASSYSTGQETQYF
>TRBV6-6|TRBJ2-3|TRBD2|NA
CASSGLARTDTQYF
>TRBV7-3|TRBJ2-7|TRBD1|NA
CASSPQPGQGYEQYF
>TRBV10-3|TRBJ2-1|TRBD2|NA
CAISGAGAEQFF